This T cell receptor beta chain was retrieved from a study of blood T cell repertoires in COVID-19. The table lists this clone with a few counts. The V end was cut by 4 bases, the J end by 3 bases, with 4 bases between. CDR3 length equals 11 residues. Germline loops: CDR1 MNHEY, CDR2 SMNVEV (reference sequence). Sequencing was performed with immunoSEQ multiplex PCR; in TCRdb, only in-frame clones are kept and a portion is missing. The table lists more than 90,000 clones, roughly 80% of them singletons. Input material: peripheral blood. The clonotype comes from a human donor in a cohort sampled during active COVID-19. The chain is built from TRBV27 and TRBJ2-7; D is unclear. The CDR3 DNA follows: TGTGCCAGCAGTTCCGTCTACGAGCAGTACTTC. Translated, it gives CASSSVYEQYF.